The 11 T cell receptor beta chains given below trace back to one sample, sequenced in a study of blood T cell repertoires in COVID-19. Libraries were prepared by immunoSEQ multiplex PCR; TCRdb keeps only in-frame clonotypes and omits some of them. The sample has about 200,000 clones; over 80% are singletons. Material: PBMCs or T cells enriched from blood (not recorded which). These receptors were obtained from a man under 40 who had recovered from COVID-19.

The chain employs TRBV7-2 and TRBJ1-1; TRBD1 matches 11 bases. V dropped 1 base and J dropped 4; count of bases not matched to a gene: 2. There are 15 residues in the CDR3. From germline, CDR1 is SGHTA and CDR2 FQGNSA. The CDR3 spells CASSLGGTGGTEAFF. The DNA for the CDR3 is TGTGCCAGCAGCTTAGGGGGGACAGGGGGCACTGAAGCTTTCTTT. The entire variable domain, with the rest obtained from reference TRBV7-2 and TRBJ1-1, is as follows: GAGVSQSPSNKVTEKGKDVELRCDPISGHTALYWYRQSLGQGLEFLIYFQGNSAPDKSGLPSDRFSAERTGGSVSTLTIQRTQQEDSAVYLCASSLGGTGGTEAFFGQGTRLTVV.

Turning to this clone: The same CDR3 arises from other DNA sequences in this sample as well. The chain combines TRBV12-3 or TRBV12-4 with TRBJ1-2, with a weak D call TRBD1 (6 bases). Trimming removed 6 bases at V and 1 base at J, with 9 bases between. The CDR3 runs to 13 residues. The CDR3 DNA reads TGTGCCAGCAGGGACAGCCTTAACTATGGCTACACCTTC. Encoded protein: CASRDSLNYGYTF.

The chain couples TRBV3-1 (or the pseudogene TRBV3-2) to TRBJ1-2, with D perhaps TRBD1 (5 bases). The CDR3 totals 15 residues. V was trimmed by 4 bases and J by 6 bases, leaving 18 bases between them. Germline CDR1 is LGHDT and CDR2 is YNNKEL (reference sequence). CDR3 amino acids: CASSPSAPSRDGYTF. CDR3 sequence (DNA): TGTGCCAGCAGCCCATCAGCCCCCAGCAGGGATGGCTACACCTTC.

Here the CDR3 reads CASSLGGKTQYF. The CDR3 bases are TGTGCCAGCAGCTTAGGGGGAAAGACCCAGTACTTC. The chain uses TRBV5-4 and TRBJ2-5; the D gene is possibly TRBD1 (6 bases). This CDR3 is 12 amino acids long. From germline, CDR1 is SGHNT and CDR2 YYREEE (reference sequence). V gave up 2 bases and J gave up 6 bases, with 8 bases separating them.

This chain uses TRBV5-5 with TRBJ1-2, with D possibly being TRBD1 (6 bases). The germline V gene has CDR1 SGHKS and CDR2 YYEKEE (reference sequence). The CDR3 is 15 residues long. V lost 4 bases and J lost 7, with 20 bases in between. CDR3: CASSPATGSYFGYTF. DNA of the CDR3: TGTGCCAGCAGCCCAGCTACAGGGTCGTACTTTGGCTACACCTTC. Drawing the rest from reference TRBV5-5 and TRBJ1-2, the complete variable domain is DAGVTQSPTHLIKTRGQQVTLRCSPISGHKSVSWYQQVLGQGPQFIFQYYEKEERGRGNFPDRFSARQFPNYSSELNVNALLLGDSALYLCASSPATGSYFGYTFGSGTRLTVV.

The CDR3 here is CSVPQNHYGYTF. The CDR3 DNA follows: TGCAGCGTTCCACAGAACCACTATGGCTACACCTTC. The rearrangement links TRBV29-1 to TRBJ1-2, with D uncertain. The germline CDR1 and CDR2 sequences are SQVTM and ANQGSEA. The CDR3 length is 12 residues. The V end lost 5 bases, the J end lost 3 bases, and 10 bases lay between the germline ends.

The CDR3 nucleotides are TGCAGCGTTGTATCAGGGGATCCTTACAATGAGCAGTTCTTC. Protein product: CSVVSGDPYNEQFF. The chain uses TRBV29-1 and TRBJ2-1; D possibly corresponds to TRBD1 (6 bases). V gave up 4 bases and J gave up 4 bases, with 14 bases separating them. The CDR3 consists of 14 residues. Germline V lookup: CDR1 SQVTM, CDR2 ANQGSEA.

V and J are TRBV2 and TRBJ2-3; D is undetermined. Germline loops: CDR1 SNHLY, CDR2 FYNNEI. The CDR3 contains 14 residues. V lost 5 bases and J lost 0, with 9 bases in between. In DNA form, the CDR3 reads TGTGCCAGCAGTCTGGCAGGTAGCACAGATACGCAGTATTTT. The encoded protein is CASSLAGSTDTQYF.

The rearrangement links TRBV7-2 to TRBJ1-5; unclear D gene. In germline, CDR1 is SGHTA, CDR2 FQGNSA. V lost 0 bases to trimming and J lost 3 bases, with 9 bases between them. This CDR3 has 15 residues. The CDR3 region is CASSLAASYNQPQHF. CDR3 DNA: TGTGCCAGCAGCTTAGCCGCGAGTTACAATCAGCCCCAGCATTTT.

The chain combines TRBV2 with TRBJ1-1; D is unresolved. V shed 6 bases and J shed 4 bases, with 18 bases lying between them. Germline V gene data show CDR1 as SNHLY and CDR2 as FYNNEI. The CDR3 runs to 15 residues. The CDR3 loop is CASRKEWLEGTEAFF. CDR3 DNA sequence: TGTGCCAGCAGGAAAGAGTGGCTAGAGGGCACTGAAGCTTTCTTT.

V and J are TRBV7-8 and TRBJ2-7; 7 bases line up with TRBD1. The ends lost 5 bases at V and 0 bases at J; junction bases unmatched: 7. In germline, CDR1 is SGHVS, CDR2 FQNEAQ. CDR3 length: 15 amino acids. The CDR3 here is CASSLRDSYSYEQYF. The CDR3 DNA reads TGTGCCAGCAGCCTACGGGACAGTTACTCCTACGAGCAGTACTTC.